One and the same sample provided the 26 T cell receptor beta chains below, sequenced in a study of T cells in Graves' hyperthyroidism and ophthalmopathy. What was amplified from RNA transcripts were TCR beta CDR3 regions. The HTBI primer set served for first-round RT-PCR of the TCR CDR3. TCRdb reprocessed the multiplex PCR reads with MiXCR, giving one entry per CDR3 protein. The top ten clones hold under 35% of a sample with approximately 600,000 distinct CDR3 sequences, around 20% of them seen once. Sample: blood. Receptors originate from a man between 25 and 39 years old with Graves' ophthalmopathy.

This clonotype has just a few counts. V usage is TRBV7-9 and J usage is TRBJ2-7; the D gene is possibly TRBD2 (6 bases). In germline, CDR1 is SEHNR, CDR2 FQNEAQ (reference sequence). The CDR3 covers 12 residues. CDR3 amino acids: CACLGTSSEQYF. The CDR3 DNA is TGTGCTTGTTTAGGGACTTCGTCCGAGCAGTACTTC.

About this clonotype: The germline gene is not matched at one end of the junction; a read error may be the cause. V gene TRBV27 combines with J gene TRBJ1-1; D is ambiguous. Germline V gene data show CDR1 as MNHEY and CDR2 as SMNVEV (reference sequence). The length of the CDR3 is 13 residues. CDR3 sequence reads: CASTDSWHTEAFF. The CDR3 DNA reads as TGTGCCAGCACCGACTCGTGGCACACCGAAGCTTTCTTT.

This clonotype has only a few counts. The chain recombines TRBV20-1 with TRBJ1-5; D possibly corresponds to TRBD1 (6 bases). CDR1 is DFQATT, CDR2 SNEGSKA, per germline (reference sequence). The CDR3 has 14 amino acids. The V end lost 3 bases, the J end lost 0 bases, and 9 bases lay between the germline ends. The CDR3 loop is CSASGGASNQPQHF. In DNA form, the CDR3 reads TGCAGTGCTAGCGGGGGGGCTAGCAATCAGCCCCAGCATTTT.

This clonotype has at least ten counts. J is TRBJ2-7 and V is TRBV10-3, with D perhaps matching TRBD1 or TRBD2 (5 bases each). Per the germline V gene, CDR1 is ENHRY and CDR2 is SYGVKD. With 4 bases removed from V and 2 bases from J, the gap between germline ends came to 9 bases. The CDR3 runs 13 residues. CDR3 DNA: TGTGCCATCAGTGGGGACGGGCCCTACGAGCAGTACTTC. This codes for CAISGDGPYEQYF.

The chain is built from TRBV12-3 or TRBV12-4 and TRBJ1-3, with D unclear. V was trimmed by 2 bases and J by 0 bases, leaving 8 bases between them. CDR3 length: 15 amino acids. CDR3 sequence reads: CASSLSRHSGNTIYF. CDR3 DNA: TGTGCCAGCAGTTTATCCAGACACTCTGGAAACACCATATATTTT.

This clonotype has only a few counts. V gene TRBV9 combines with J gene TRBJ1-1, with no clear D. Trimming removed 4 bases at V and 1 base at J, with 14 bases between. CDR3 length: 15 residues. The V gene's germline CDR1 is SGDLS and CDR2 YYNGEE. CDR3 DNA sequence: TGTGCCAGCAGCCCCCGTTTGGACCCGAACACTGAAGCTTTCTTT. It encodes CASSPRLDPNTEAFF. The whole variable domain, remainder taken from reference TRBV9 and TRBJ1-1, is DSGVTQTPKHLITATGQRVTLRCSPRSGDLSVYWYQQSLDQGLQFLIQYYNGEERAKGNILERFSAQQFPDLHSELNLSSLELGDSALYFCASSPRLDPNTEAFFGQGTRLTVV.

The gene calls are TRBV6-2 or TRBV6-3 and TRBJ2-7, with D possibly TRBD1 on 6 matching bases. The CDR3 contains 15 residues. V lost 6 bases and J lost 3, with 18 bases in between. Germline CDR1 MNHEY, CDR2 SVGEGT. CDR3 amino acids: CASRPHVDRSYEQYF. The CDR3, as DNA: TGTGCCAGCAGGCCCCACGTCGACAGGAGCTACGAGCAGTACTTC.

This clonotype came up many times. J is TRBJ2-7 and V is TRBV11-2; 9 nucleotides align to TRBD1. Germline CDR1 and CDR2: SGHAT and FQNNGV. V trimming: 5 bases; J trimming: 0 bases; junction bases outside the gene matches: 2. This CDR3 has 14 residues. CDR3 in DNA: TGTGCCAGCAGCACGGGACAGGGCTCCTACGAGCAGTACTTC. Translation: CASSTGQGSYEQYF.

In its sample, this clonotype was seen a few times. The V gene is TRBV20-1, the J gene TRBJ1-5, with D possibly matching TRBD1 (5 bases). The length of the CDR3 is 15 residues. Trimming cost V 6 bases and J 1 base, with 16 bases left between them. The V gene's germline CDR1 is DFQATT and CDR2 SNEGSKA (reference sequence). CDR3 nucleotide sequence: TGCAGTGCCACCATCCCTGGGGGGAGCAATCAGCCCCAGCATTTT. Translation gives CSATIPGGSNQPQHF.

This clonotype has only a few counts. This chain uses TRBV10-3 with TRBJ2-3; 8 nucleotides line up with TRBD1. The germline gives CDR1 ENHRY, CDR2 SYGVKD. V lost 4 bases to trimming and J lost 5 bases; unmatched junction nucleotides: 14. This CDR3 has 17 residues. The CDR3, as DNA: TGTGCCATCAGTGGGTTTTTTACAGGGGGAGTTAAAGATACGCAGTATTTT. This translates into CAISGFFTGGVKDTQYF.

This clonotype was seen ten or more times. The chain joins TRBV28 to TRBJ2-5; no firm D call. The V gene lost 5 bases and the J gene lost 9 bases, with 13 bases spanning the gap. Germline lookup yields CDR1 MDHEN and CDR2 SYDVKM. The CDR3 is 12 amino acids. CDR3 in amino acids: CASSPAVGAQYF. CDR3 nucleotide sequence: TGTGCCAGCAGTCCCGCCGTTGGGGCCCAGTACTTC.

The chain uses TRBV24-1 and TRBJ2-7; the D gene is possibly TRBD1 (6 bases). The ends were cut back, 5 bases at V and 5 bases at J, with 12 bases in the middle. CDR3 length: 13 amino acids. CDR1 and CDR2 (germline): KGHDR, SFDVKD. CDR3 in DNA: TGTGCCACCAGTGCCACAGGGCCCCACGAGCAGTACTTC. Its protein is CATSATGPHEQYF.

This clonotype was seen only once. This sequence joins TRBV25-1 and TRBJ2-5; D not certain. CDR1 is MGHDK, CDR2 SYGVNS, per germline. CDR3 length equals 14 residues. Trimming shortened V by 6 bases and J by 2 bases, and 13 bases separated the two germline ends. The CDR3 region is CASSPDVGQETQYF. The DNA for the CDR3 is TGTGCCAGCAGCCCCGATGTGGGGCAAGAGACCCAGTACTTC.

With respect to this clonotype: One base away lies a much larger clone, so this may be a sequencing read error. The conserved phenylalanine or tryptophan normally closing the CDR3 is absent here, so this likely arose from a read error. CDR3 coding DNA: TGTGCCAGCAGGTTACAAGCAGGCACCGGGGAGCTGTTTATT. Its translation: CASRLQAGTGELFI. V usage is TRBV2 and J usage is TRBJ2-2; the D is unclear. This CDR3 has 14 residues. Germline lookup yields CDR1 SNHLY and CDR2 FYNNEI. V was shortened by 6 bases and J by 4 bases, with 12 bases between the two germline ends.

On this clonotype itself: A much larger clone lies one base from this, so it may be a read error. V gene TRBV11-2 combines with J gene TRBJ2-7; no clear D. Trimming cost V 5 bases and J 5 bases, with 16 bases left between them. The CDR3 is made up of 14 amino acids. Germline CDR1 and CDR2: SGHAT and FQNNGV. The CDR3 reads CASSPMDLVDEQYF. The CDR3 nucleotides read TGTGCCAGCAGCCCCATGGACCTAGTGGACGAGCAGTACTTC.

This clonotype was counted ten times or more. The rearrangement links TRBV28 to TRBJ2-1, with D perhaps matching TRBD1 (6 bases). The V gene's germline CDR1 is MDHEN and CDR2 SYDVKM. CDR3 length equals 15 residues. V gave up 3 bases and J gave up 0 bases, with 9 bases separating them. The CDR3 loop is CASSFRGSSYNEQFF. In DNA form, the CDR3 reads TGTGCCAGCAGTTTTAGGGGGTCCTCCTACAATGAGCAGTTCTTC.

This clonotype appeared a few times. This rearrangement joins TRBV5-1 to TRBJ2-5; 9 bases line up with TRBD1. V trimming: 2 bases; J trimming: 4 bases; junction bases outside the gene matches: 15. Germline CDR1 is SGHRS and CDR2 is YFSETQ. The CDR3 totals 18 residues. DNA for the CDR3: TGCGCCAGCAGCTTAACCGGGACAGGGAGCTCCGGAGGAGAGACCCAGTACTTC. Its protein is CASSLTGTGSSGGETQYF.

The V call is TRBV11-2, the J call TRBJ2-2; 12 positions agree with TRBD1. Germline V gives CDR1 SGHAT, CDR2 FQNNGV. Trimming at V came to 1 base and at J to 6 bases, leaving 3 bases not matched to a gene. This CDR3 has 16 residues. The CDR3 sequence is CASSLVGTGGSGELFF. The CDR3 bases are TGTGCCAGCAGCTTAGTTGGGACAGGGGGCTCCGGGGAGCTGTTTTTT. Complete variable domain (other parts from reference TRBV11-2 and TRBJ2-2): EAGVAQSPRYKIIEKRQSVAFWCNPISGHATLYWYQQILGQGPKLLIQFQNNGVVDDSQLPKDRFSAERLKGVDSTLKIQPAKLEDSAVYLCASSLVGTGGSGELFFGEGSRLTVL.

The table lists this clonotype with a few counts. This rearrangement joins TRBV7-3 to TRBJ2-7; D possibly corresponds to TRBD2 (5 bases). Between the trimmed V and J ends, which lost 0 bases and 5 bases, there was a span of 11 bases. Germline CDR1 reads SGHTA; CDR2 reads FQGTGA. CDR3 length equals 14 residues. The CDR3 spells CASSLTGSAHEQYF. In nucleotides, the CDR3 is TGTGCCAGCAGCTTAACGGGGAGCGCCCACGAGCAGTACTTC.

This clonotype was observed a few times. This chain connects TRBV7-8 to TRBJ1-6; no reliable D call. CDR1 SGHVS and CDR2 FQNEAQ come from the germline V gene. This CDR3 spans 14 amino acids. With 6 bases removed from V and 5 bases from J, the gap between germline ends came to 11 bases. The DNA for the CDR3 is TGTGCCAGCAGTGGCGGTCAGAATAATTCACCCCTCCACTTT. This sequence encodes CASSGGQNNSPLHF. Using reference TRBV7-8 and TRBJ1-6 for the parts outside the CDR3, the full variable domain is GAGVSQSPRYKVAKRGQDVALRCDPISGHVSLFWYQQALGQGPEFLTYFQNEAQLDKSGLPSDRFFAERPEGSVSTLKIQRTQQEDSAVYLCASSGGQNNSPLHFGNGTRLTVT.

This clonotype was seen more than once but under ten times. This chain joins TRBV3-1 and TRBJ1-3; possibly TRBD1 for D (5 bases). CDR3 length: 16 amino acids. Germline assignment: CDR1 LGHDT and CDR2 YNNKEL (reference sequence). The V gene lost 1 base and the J gene lost 4 bases, with 14 bases spanning the gap. Here the CDR3 reads CASSQGAGLSGNTIYF. In DNA form, the CDR3 reads TGTGCCAGCAGCCAAGGTGCAGGGCTTTCGGGAAACACCATATATTTT.

The rearrangement joins TRBV5-4 to TRBJ2-1, with 14 bases identical to TRBD2. Germline CDR1 and CDR2: SGHNT and YYREEE (reference sequence). The V and J ends lost 4 bases and 1 base, in that order; junction bases with no gene match: 13. CDR3 size: 20 residues. The DNA of the CDR3 is TGTGCCAGCAGCGGCGGGACTAGCGGGAGAAAGTCGAGTTCCTACAATGAGCAGTTCTTC. Translation gives CASSGGTSGRKSSSYNEQFF. Full variable domain (remainder filled in from reference TRBV5-4 and TRBJ2-1): ETGVTQSPTHLIKTRGQQVTLRCSSQSGHNTVSWYQQALGQGPQFIFQYYREEENGRGNFPPRFSGLQFPNYSSELNVNALELDDSALYLCASSGGTSGRKSSSYNEQFFGPGTRLTVL.

The chain links TRBV9 to TRBJ2-1, with 15 bases aligning to TRBD2. Germline V gene sequence: CDR1 SGDLS, CDR2 YYNGEE. This CDR3 spans 18 amino acids. Unmatched junction bases numbered 6, after V lost 3 bases and J lost 2 bases. Written as DNA, the CDR3 is TGTGCCAGCAGCGCAAGGACTAGCGGGAGGGCACCCTACAATGAGCAGTTCTTC. This translates into CASSARTSGRAPYNEQFF.

This clonotype was found a few times. The chain uses TRBV20-1 and TRBJ2-5, with unresolved D. With 6 bases removed from V and 4 bases from J, the gap between germline ends came to 18 bases. The CDR3 covers 14 residues. CDR1 and CDR2 (germline): DFQATT, SNEGSKA (reference sequence). DNA of the CDR3: TGCAGTGCCCGATTGATACTGCGTCCAGAGACCCAGTACTTC. Translated: CSARLILRPETQYF.

This clonotype was seen only a few times. This chain connects TRBV5-1 to TRBJ2-7; 8 bases agree with TRBD2. The CDR3 has 16 amino acids. V dropped 0 bases and J dropped 5; count of bases not matched to a gene: 10. The germline V gene has CDR1 SGHRS and CDR2 YFSETQ. CDR3 in amino acids: CASSLEGLAGPDEQYF. DNA of the CDR3: TGCGCCAGCAGCTTGGAGGGGCTAGCGGGCCCCGACGAGCAGTACTTC.

CDR3 in DNA: TGTGCCAGCAGTTTTCCGGGGGACAGCCCCTATCATGGCTACACCTTC. Its translation: CASSFPGDSPYHGYTF. The genes are TRBV28 and TRBJ1-2; 7 positions agree with TRBD1. V lost 3 bases and J lost 6; bases outside the gene matches: 13. This CDR3 has 16 residues. The V gene's germline CDR1 is MDHEN and CDR2 SYDVKM.